The clone carrying this T cell receptor (beta chain) came up many times. The germline gives CDR1 SGHAT, CDR2 FQNNGV. The ends were cut back, 2 bases at V and 12 bases at J, with 14 bases in the middle. There are 13 residues in the CDR3. The sample originates from a study of regulatory T cells in long-lasting Graves disease. Construction of the TCR beta libraries employed iRepertoire HTBI primers in conjunction with Arm-PCR of CDR3 regions. TCRdb re-analysed the multiplex PCR reads in MiXCR, keeping a single row per CDR3 protein. The sample carries over 450,000 distinct CDR3 sequences, around 12% recorded once. The time point was: newly diagnosed GD, antithyroid drugs for less than 3 months. PBMC RNA served as the TCR library source. This sample also belongs to another study, concerning T cells in Graves' hyperthyroidism and ophthalmopathy. That study adds: With a median lead of 6.5 months before onset, the model predicted ophthalmopathy.

J is TRBJ2-1 and V is TRBV11-2, with D perhaps given as TRBD1 or TRBD2 (7 bases each). The sequence was obtained from a woman in her 30s with Graves disease. Sample: peripheral blood mononuclear cells (PBMCs), taken at new diagnosis, from a patient treated with antithyroid drugs. CDR3 DNA: TGTGCCAGCAGCTTACAGGGGGGAGGGGGGCAGTTCTTC. Translating it yields CASSLQGGGGQFF.